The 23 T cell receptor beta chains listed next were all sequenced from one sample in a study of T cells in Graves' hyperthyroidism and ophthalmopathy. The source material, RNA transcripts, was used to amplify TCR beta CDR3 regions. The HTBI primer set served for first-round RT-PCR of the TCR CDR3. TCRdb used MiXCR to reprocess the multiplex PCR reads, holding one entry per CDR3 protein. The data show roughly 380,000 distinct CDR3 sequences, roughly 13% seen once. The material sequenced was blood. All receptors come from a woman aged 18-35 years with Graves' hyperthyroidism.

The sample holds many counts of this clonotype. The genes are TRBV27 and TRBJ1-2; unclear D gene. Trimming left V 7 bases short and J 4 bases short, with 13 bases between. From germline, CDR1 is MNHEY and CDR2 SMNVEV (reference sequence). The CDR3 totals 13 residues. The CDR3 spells CASKPASGYGYTF. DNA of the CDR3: TGTGCCAGCAAACCGGCCAGTGGCTATGGCTACACCTTC.

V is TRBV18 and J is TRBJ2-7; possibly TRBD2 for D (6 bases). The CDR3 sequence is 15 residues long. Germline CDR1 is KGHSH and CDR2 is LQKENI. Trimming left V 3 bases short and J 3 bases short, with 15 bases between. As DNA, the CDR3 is TGTGCCAGCTCACCTGGAGCAGGAGGGGACTACGAGCAGTACTTC. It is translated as CASSPGAGGDYEQYF.

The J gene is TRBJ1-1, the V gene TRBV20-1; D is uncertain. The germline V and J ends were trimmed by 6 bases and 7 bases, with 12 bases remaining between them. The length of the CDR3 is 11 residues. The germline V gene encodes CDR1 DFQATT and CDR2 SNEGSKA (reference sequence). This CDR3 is CSAINSGEAFF. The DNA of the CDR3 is TGCAGTGCCATAAACTCTGGTGAAGCTTTCTTT.

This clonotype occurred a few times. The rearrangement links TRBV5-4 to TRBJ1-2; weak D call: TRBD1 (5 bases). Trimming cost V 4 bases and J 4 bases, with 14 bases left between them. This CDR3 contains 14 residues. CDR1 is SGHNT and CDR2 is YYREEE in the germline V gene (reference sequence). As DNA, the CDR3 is TGTGCCAGCAGCAGCGGGACCCTACTCTATGGCTACACCTTC. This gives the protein CASSSGTLLYGYTF.

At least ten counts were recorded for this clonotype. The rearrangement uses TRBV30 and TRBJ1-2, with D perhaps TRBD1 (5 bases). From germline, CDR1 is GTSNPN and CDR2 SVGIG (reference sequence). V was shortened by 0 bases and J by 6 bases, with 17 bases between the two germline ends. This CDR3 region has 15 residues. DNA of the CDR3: TGTGCCTGGAGTGTACCCCCCGGGGCGCGGGATGGCTACACCTTC. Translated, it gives CAWSVPPGARDGYTF.

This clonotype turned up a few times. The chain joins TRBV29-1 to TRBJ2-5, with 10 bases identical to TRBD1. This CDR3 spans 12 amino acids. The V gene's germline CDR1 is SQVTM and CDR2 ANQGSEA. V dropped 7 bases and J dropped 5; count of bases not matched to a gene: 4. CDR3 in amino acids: CSATGGEETQYF. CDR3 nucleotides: TGCAGCGCGACAGGGGGCGAGGAGACCCAGTACTTC.

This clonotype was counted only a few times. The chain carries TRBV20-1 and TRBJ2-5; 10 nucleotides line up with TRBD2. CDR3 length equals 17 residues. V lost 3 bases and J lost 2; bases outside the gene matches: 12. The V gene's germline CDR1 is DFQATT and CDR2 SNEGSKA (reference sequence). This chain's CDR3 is CSASVPSGSFLQETQYF. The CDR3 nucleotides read TGCAGTGCTAGTGTTCCTAGCGGGAGTTTCCTGCAAGAGACCCAGTACTTC.

The CDR3 is CASSSGRVSSGANVLTF. In DNA form, the CDR3 reads TGTGCCAGCAGCTCGGGGAGGGTTAGCTCTGGGGCCAACGTCCTGACTTTC. The rearrangement links TRBV7-3 to TRBJ2-6, with 7 bases identical to TRBD2. The germline gives CDR1 SGHTA, CDR2 FQGTGA. The CDR3 length is 17 residues. Unmatched junction bases numbered 6, after V lost 4 bases and J lost 0 bases.

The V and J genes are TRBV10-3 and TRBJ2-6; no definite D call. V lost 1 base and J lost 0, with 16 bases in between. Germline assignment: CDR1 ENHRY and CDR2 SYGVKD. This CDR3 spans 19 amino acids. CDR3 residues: CAISEFFRAGDSGANVLTF. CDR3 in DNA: TGTGCCATCAGTGAGTTTTTCCGGGCAGGAGACTCTGGGGCCAACGTCCTGACTTTC.

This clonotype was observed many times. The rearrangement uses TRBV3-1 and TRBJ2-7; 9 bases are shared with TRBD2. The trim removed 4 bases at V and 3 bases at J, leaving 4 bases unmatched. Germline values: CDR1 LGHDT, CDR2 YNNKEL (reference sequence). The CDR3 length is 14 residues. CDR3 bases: TGTGCCAGCAGCCCTAGCGGGGTGGGCTACGAGCAGTACTTC. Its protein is CASSPSGVGYEQYF.

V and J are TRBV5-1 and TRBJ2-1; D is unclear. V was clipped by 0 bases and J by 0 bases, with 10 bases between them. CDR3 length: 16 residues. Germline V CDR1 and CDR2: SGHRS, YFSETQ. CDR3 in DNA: TGCGCCAGCAGCTTGGAGGCGATGAGCTCCTACAATGAGCAGTTCTTC. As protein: CASSLEAMSSYNEQFF.

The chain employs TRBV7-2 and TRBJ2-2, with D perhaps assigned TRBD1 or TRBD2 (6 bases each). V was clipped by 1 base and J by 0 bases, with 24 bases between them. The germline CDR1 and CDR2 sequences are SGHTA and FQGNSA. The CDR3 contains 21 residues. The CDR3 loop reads CASSLVGGRGIIHSNTGELFF. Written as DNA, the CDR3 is TGTGCCAGCAGCTTAGTCGGGGGTAGGGGGATAATCCATTCGAACACCGGGGAGCTGTTTTTT. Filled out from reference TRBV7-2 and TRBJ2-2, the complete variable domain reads GAGVSQSPSNKVTEKGKDVELRCDPISGHTALYWYRQSLGQGLEFLIYFQGNSAPDKSGLPSDRFSAERTGGSVSTLTIQRTQQEDSAVYLCASSLVGGRGIIHSNTGELFFGEGSRLTVL.

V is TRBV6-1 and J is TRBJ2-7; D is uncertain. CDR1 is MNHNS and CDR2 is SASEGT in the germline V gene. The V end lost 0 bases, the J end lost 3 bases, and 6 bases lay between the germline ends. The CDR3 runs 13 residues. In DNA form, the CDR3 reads TGTGCCAGCAGTGAAGCCTACGGCTACGAGCAGTACTTC. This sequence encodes CASSEAYGYEQYF.

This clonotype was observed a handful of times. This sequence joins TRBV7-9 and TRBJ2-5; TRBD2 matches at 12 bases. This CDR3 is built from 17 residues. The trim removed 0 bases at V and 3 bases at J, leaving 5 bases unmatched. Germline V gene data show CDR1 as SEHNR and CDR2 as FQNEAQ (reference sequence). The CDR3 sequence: CASSLARLAGAEETQYF. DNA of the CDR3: TGTGCCAGCAGCTTAGCGAGACTAGCGGGAGCGGAAGAGACCCAGTACTTC. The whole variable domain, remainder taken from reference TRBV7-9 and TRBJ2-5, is DTGVSQNPRHKITKRGQNVTFRCDPISEHNRLYWYRQTLGQGPEFLTYFQNEAQLEKSRLLSDRFSAERPKGSFSTLEIQRTEQGDSAMYLCASSLARLAGAEETQYFGPGTRLLVL.

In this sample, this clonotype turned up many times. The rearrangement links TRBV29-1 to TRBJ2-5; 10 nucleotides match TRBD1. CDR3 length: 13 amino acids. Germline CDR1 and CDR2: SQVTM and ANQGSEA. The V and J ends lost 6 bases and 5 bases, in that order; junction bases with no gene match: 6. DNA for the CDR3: TGCAGCGTAGCCGGGACAGGGGTGGAGACCCAGTACTTC. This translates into CSVAGTGVETQYF.

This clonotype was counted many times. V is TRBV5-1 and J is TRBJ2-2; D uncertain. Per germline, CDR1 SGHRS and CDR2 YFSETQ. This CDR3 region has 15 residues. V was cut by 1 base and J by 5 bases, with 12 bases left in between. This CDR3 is CASSLSLTQTGELFF. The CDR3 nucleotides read TGCGCCAGCAGCTTGTCCCTAACCCAAACCGGGGAGCTGTTTTTT. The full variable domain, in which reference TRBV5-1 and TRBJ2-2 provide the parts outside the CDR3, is KAGVTQTPRYLIKTRGQQVTLSCSPISGHRSVSWYQQTPGQGLQFLFEYFSETQRNKGNFPGRFSGRQFSNSRSEMNVSTLELGDSALYLCASSLSLTQTGELFFGEGSRLTVL.

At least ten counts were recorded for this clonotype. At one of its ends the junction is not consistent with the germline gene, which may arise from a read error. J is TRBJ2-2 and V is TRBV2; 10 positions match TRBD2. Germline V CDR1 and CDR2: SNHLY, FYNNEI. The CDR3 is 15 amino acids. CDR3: CARGLSGRNSGELFF. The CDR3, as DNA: TGTGCCAGAGGGCTTAGCGGGAGGAACTCCGGGGAGCTGTTTTTT.

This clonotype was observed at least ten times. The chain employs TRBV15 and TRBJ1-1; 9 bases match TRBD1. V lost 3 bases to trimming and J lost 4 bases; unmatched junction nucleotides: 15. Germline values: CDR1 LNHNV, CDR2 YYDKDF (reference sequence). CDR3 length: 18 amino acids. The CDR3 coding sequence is TGTGCCACCAGCAGGGCAATTACAGGGGGCCCCTTTGGCACTGAAGCTTTCTTT. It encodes CATSRAITGGPFGTEAFF. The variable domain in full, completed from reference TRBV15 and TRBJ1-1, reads DAMVIQNPRYQVTQFGKPVTLSCSQTLNHNVMYWYQQKSSQAPKLLFHYYDKDFNNEADTPDNFQSRRPNTSFCFLDIRSPGLGDTAMYLCATSRAITGGPFGTEAFFGQGTRLTVV.

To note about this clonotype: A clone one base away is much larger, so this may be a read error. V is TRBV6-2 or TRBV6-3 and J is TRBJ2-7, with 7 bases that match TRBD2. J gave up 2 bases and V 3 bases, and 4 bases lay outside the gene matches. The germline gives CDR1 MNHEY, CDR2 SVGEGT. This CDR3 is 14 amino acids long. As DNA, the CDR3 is TGTGCCAGCAGTTATTTCGGGGGGACCTACGAGCAGTACTTC. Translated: CASSYFGGTYEQYF.

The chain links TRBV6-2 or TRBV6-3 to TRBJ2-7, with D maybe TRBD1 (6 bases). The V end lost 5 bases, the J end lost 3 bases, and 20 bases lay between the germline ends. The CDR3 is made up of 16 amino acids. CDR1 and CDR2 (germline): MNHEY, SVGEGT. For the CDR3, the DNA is TGTGCCAGCAGTCGTAAGGACAGCTACCTCTACTACGAGCAGTACTTC. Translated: CASSRKDSYLYYEQYF.

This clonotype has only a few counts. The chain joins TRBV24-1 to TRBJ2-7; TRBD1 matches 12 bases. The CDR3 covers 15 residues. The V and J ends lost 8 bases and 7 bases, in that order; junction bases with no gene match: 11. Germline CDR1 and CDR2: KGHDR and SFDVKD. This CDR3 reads CATIPPGQGAGEQYF. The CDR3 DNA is TGTGCCACCATACCACCGGGACAGGGGGCGGGTGAGCAGTACTTC.

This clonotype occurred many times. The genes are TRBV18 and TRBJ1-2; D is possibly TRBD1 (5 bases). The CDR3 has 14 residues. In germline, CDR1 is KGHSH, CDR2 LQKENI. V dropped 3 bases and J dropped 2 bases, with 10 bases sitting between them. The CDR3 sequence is CASSPSTENYGYTF. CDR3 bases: TGTGCCAGCTCACCTTCGACAGAGAACTATGGCTACACCTTC. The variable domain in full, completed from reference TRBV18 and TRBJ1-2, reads NAGVMQNPRHLVRRRGQEARLRCSPMKGHSHVYWYRQLPEEGLKFMVYLQKENIIDESGMPKERFSAEFPKEGPSILRIQQVVRGDSAAYFCASSPSTENYGYTFGSGTRLTVV.

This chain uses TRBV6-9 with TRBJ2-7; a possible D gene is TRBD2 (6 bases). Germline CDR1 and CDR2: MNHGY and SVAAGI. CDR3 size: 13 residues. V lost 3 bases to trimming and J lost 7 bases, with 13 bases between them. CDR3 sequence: CASSYPYGGEQYF. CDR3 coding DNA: TGTGCCAGCAGTTACCCGTATGGAGGGGAGCAGTACTTC.